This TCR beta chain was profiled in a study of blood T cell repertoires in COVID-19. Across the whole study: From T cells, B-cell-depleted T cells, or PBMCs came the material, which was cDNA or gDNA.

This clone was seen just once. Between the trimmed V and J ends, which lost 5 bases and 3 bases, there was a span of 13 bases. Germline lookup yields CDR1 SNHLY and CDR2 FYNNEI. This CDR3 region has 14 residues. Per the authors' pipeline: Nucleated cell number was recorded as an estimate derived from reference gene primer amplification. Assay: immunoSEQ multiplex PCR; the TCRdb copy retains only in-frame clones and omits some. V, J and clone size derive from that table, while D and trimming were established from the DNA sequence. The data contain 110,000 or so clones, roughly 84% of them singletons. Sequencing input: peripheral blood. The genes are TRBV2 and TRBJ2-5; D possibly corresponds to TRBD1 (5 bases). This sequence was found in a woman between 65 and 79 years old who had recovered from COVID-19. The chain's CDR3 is CASSLWGREETQYF. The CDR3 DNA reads TGTGCCAGCAGTCTCTGGGGCAGGGAAGAGACCCAGTACTTC.